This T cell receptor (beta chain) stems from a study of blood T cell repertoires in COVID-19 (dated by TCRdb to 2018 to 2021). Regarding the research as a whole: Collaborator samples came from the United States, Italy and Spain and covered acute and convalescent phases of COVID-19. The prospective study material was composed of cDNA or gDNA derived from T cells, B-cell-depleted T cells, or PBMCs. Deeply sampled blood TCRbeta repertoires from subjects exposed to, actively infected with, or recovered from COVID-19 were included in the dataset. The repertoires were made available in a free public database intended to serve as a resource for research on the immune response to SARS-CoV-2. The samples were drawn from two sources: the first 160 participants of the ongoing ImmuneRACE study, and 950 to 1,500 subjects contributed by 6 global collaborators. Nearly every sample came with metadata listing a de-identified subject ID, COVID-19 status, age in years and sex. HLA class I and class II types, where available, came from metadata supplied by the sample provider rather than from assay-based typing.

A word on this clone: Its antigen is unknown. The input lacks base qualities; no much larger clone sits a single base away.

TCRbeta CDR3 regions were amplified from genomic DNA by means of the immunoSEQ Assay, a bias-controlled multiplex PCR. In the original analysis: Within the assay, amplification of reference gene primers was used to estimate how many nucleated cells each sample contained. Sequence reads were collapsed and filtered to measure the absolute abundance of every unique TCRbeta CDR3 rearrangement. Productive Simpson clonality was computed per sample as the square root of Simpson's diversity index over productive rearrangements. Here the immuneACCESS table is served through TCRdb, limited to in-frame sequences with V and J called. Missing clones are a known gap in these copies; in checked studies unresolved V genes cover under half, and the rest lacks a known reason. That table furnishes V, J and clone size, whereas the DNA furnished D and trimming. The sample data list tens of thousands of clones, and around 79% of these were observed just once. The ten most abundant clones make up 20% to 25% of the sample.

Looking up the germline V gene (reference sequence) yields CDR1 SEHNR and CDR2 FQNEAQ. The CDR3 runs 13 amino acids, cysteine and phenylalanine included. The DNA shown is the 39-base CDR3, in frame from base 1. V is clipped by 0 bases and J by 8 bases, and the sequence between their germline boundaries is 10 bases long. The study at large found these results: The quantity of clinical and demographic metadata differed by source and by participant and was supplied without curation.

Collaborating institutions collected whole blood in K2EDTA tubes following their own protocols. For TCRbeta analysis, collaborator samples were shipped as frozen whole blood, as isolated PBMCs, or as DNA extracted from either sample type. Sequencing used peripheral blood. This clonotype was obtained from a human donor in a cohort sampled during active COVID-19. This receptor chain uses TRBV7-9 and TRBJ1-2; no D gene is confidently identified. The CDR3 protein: CASSLARERGYTF. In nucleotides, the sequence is TGTGCCAGCAGCTTAGCGCGGGAAAGGGGCTACACCTTC. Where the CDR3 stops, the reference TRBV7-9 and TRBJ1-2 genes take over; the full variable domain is DTGVSQNPRHKITKRGQNVTFRCDPISEHNRLYWYRQTLGQGPEFLTYFQNEAQLEKSRLLSDRFSAERPKGSFSTLEIQRTEQGDSAMYLCASSLARERGYTFGSGTRLTVV.